This T cell receptor (beta chain) is from a study of PD-1 blockade in classical Hodgkin lymphoma. Overall study results and limits: For complete responders, baseline diversity was comparable to that of newly diagnosed patients.

CDR3 length: 15 amino acids. Per germline, CDR1 MNHEY and CDR2 SVGAGI. J lost 1 base, V lost 6 bases, and 5 bases had no gene match. Only in-frame clones appear in the TCRdb table, and some are missing; sequencing was by immunoSEQ multiplex PCR. The profile covers about 41,000 clones, with 76% appearing a single time and about 20% taken by the ten largest. Each of the patients experienced relapse following autologous stem cell transplantation, and their brentuximab vedotin exposure differed. Concerning this clone: Its target is not known.

The starting material was peripheral blood mononuclear cells (PBMCs), obtained at baseline. The sequence was obtained from a human donor with classical Hodgkin lymphoma. The rearrangement links TRBV6-5 to TRBJ2-2; the match to TRBD1 covers 7 bases. CDR3 in DNA: TGTGCCAGCAGACCGGGACAGTTGAACACCGGGGAGCTGTTTTTT. It is translated as CASRPGQLNTGELFF.